This T cell receptor (beta chain) originates from a study of T cells after yellow fever vaccination. Study-wide findings and caveats: One caveat is that FACS-sorted repertoires could contain abundant clonotypes contaminating from the bulk population. Peak timing came faster in the weaker secondary response, day 5 versus 15.

One entry per CDR3 protein, called by TCRdb with MiXCR from the 5' RACE reads. Of about 350,000 distinct CDR3 sequences in the sample, approximately 12% were seen once. Germline-derived CDR1 and CDR2 are MNHEY and SVGEGT. V lost 6 bases and J lost 1, with 15 bases in between. CDR3 length: 15 amino acids. This clonotype has just a few counts. Its antigen is currently unknown. The sequence was obtained from a man aged 18 to 29 who received the YFV17D yellow fever vaccine. V and J are TRBV6-2 or TRBV6-3 and TRBJ1-1, with D possibly being TRBD1 (5 bases). Sequenced here: CD4+ T cells sorted from PBMCs, sampled 15 days after the yellow fever booster vaccination. CDR3 sequence reads: CASSRVGHPNTEAFF. CDR3 bases: TGTGCCAGCAGCCGCGTCGGACACCCGAACACTGAAGCTTTCTTT.